What follows are 21 T cell receptor beta chains derived from one specimen sequenced in a study of cytomegalovirus exposure and HLA in healthy donors. Use of 60 Vbeta and 13 Jbeta primers characterized the PCR. Profiled with immunoSEQ multiplex PCR; TCRdb holds only in-frame clones, not every one. The data hold more than 100,000 clones, with over 70% observed a single time. Sequencing was performed on PBMCs. These receptors came from a woman aged 40 to 55 in good health and CMV-seronegative.

V usage is TRBV7-9 and J usage is TRBJ1-1, with D possibly being TRBD1 (5 bases). This CDR3 region has 14 residues. Germline CDR1 and CDR2: SEHNR and FQNEAQ (reference sequence). Trimming left V 5 bases short and J 3 bases short, with 13 bases between. The CDR3 DNA is TGTGCCAGCAGCAGACCCCCGGGGGACACTGAAGCTTTCTTT. It encodes CASSRPPGDTEAFF.

With respect to this clone: Other nucleotide sequences in the sample specify the same CDR3. This rearrangement joins TRBV7-2 to TRBJ1-2; possible D gene TRBD1, 5 bases. The CDR3 is 12 residues long. Germline V gene sequence: CDR1 SGHTA, CDR2 FQGNSA. V was pared by 3 bases and J by 8 bases, with 10 bases between. Here the CDR3 DNA reads TGTGCCAGCAGCTTCCAGGGTGGAGGCTACACCTTC. Translated: CASSFQGGGYTF.

The chain recombines TRBV5-4 with TRBJ1-1; TRBD1 matches 7 bases. CDR1 is SGHNT and CDR2 is YYREEE in the germline V gene (reference sequence). The CDR3 loop spans 15 amino acids. Germline trimming cut 4 bases from V and 2 bases from J; bases unmatched to any gene: 8. The CDR3 nucleotides read TGTGCCAGCAGCCCGGGGACAGACCTTAACACTGAAGCTTTCTTT. Its protein product is CASSPGTDLNTEAFF.

The chain recombines TRBV23-1 with TRBJ2-3, with 8 bases fitting TRBD1. TRBV23-1 is given ORF status, its function remaining uncertain. The J segment lost 2 bases and the V segment lost 7 bases, leaving 11 bases of the junction unmatched. There are 16 residues in the CDR3. The CDR3 reads CASNQYSGGDTDTQYF. The CDR3 DNA sequence: TGCGCCAGCAATCAGTATTCAGGGGGCGACACAGATACGCAGTATTTT.

This clone was observed a single time. One end of the junction does not line up with germline, which may come from a read error. The chain couples TRBV7-7 to TRBJ1-2; D might be TRBD1 (6 bases). The CDR3 is made up of 14 amino acids. Germline V lookup: CDR1 SSHAT, CDR2 FNYEAQ (reference sequence). The CDR3 DNA sequence: TGTGCTAGCAGCAGGGGACAAAATAACTATGGCTACACCTTC. As protein: CASSRGQNNYGYTF.

This chain links TRBV9 with TRBJ2-1; tentative D call: TRBD1 (6 bases). V was clipped by 4 bases and J by 0 bases, with 17 bases between them. The V gene's germline CDR1 is SGDLS and CDR2 YYNGEE. The CDR3 runs 17 residues. As DNA, the CDR3 is TGTGCCAGCAGCTACGCCTTTGGACAGACCTCCTACAATGAGCAGTTCTTC. This codes for CASSYAFGQTSYNEQFF.

The chain links TRBV7-3 to TRBJ1-1, with 8 bases lining up with TRBD1. After removal of 4 bases from V and 6 bases from J, the junction contained 7 bases not matched to a gene. CDR3 length: 14 amino acids. CDR1 and CDR2 (germline): SGHTA, FQGTGA. The CDR3 here is CASSYTGGSAEAFF. CDR3 bases: TGTGCCAGCAGCTACACAGGGGGGAGTGCTGAAGCTTTCTTT.

The chain carries TRBV4-1 and TRBJ2-5; tentative D call: TRBD2 (5 bases). CDR3 size: 14 residues. V was cut by 1 base and J by 5 bases, with 11 bases left in between. Germline V gene lookup returns CDR1 MGHRA and CDR2 YSYEKL. CDR3 loop: CASSQARGLETQYF. CDR3 DNA sequence: TGCGCCAGCAGCCAAGCTCGGGGATTGGAGACCCAGTACTTC.

About this clone itself: This sample also contains other DNA sequences that code for the same CDR3. The genes are TRBV7-9 and TRBJ2-7; a weak D match, TRBD1 (5 bases). V was trimmed by 4 bases and J by 4 bases, leaving 8 bases between them. The length of the CDR3 is 12 residues. Looked up from germline, CDR1 is SEHNR and CDR2 is FQNEAQ (reference sequence). The CDR3 reads CASSSQGYEQYF. Written as DNA, the CDR3 is TGTGCCAGCAGCTCCCAGGGATACGAGCAGTACTTC. Drawing the rest from reference TRBV7-9 and TRBJ2-7, the complete variable domain is DTGVSQNPRHKITKRGQNVTFRCDPISEHNRLYWYRQTLGQGPEFLTYFQNEAQLEKSRLLSDRFSAERPKGSFSTLEIQRTEQGDSAMYLCASSSQGYEQYFGPGTRLTVT.

This rearrangement joins TRBV5-1 to TRBJ2-5; 11 positions agree with TRBD2. The CDR3 contains 15 residues. The germline CDR1 and CDR2 sequences are SGHRS and YFSETQ. The V and J ends lost 4 bases and 5 bases, in that order; junction bases with no gene match: 7. The CDR3 loop reads CASSTISGGAETQYF. CDR3 bases: TGCGCCAGCAGCACGATTAGCGGGGGGGCGGAGACCCAGTACTTC.

This clone was seen a single time. The J gene is TRBJ2-7, the V gene TRBV28; 8 bases agree with TRBD1. The germline V gene encodes CDR1 MDHEN and CDR2 SYDVKM. Trimming removed 6 bases from V and 3 bases from J; junction bases left unmatched: 7. This CDR3 is 14 amino acids long. CDR3 bases: TGTGCCAGCAGAGGGACAGGAACGAGCTACGAGCAGTACTTC. Protein sequence: CASRGTGTSYEQYF.

The V call is TRBV27, the J call TRBJ2-3; D is uncertain. The germline V gene encodes CDR1 MNHEY and CDR2 SMNVEV (reference sequence). V dropped 1 base and J dropped 3 bases, with 8 bases sitting between them. The length of the CDR3 is 14 residues. In DNA, the CDR3 is TGTGCCAGCAGTTTATTGTCCCCTACAGATACGCAGTATTTT. Encoded protein: CASSLLSPTDTQYF.

The chain joins TRBV9 to TRBJ2-5; 13 nucleotides match TRBD2. V trimming: 5 bases; J trimming: 5 bases; junction bases outside the gene matches: 9. This CDR3 comprises 16 residues. Germline CDR1 and CDR2: SGDLS and YYNGEE. CDR3 loop: CASSPTSGGLKETQYF. The CDR3 DNA reads TGTGCCAGCAGTCCGACTAGCGGGGGGTTGAAGGAGACCCAGTACTTC.

This chain joins TRBV18 and TRBJ1-5, with D perhaps TRBD1 (5 bases). Trimming took 3 bases from V and 6 from J, leaving 9 bases between them. Germline CDR1 reads KGHSH; CDR2 reads LQKENI. CDR3 size: 13 residues. CDR3 loop: CASSPGGGQPQHF. As DNA, the CDR3 is TGTGCCAGCTCACCGGGGGGGGGTCAGCCCCAGCATTTT.

This chain uses TRBV2 with TRBJ2-3; no reliable D call. This CDR3 region has 16 residues. Trimming took 2 bases from V and 4 from J, leaving 16 bases between them. Germline V gene lookup returns CDR1 SNHLY and CDR2 FYNNEI. CDR3 protein: CASSEIAGQSADTQYF. The CDR3 bases are TGTGCCAGCAGTGAAATAGCTGGTCAGTCCGCAGATACGCAGTATTTT.

CDR3 amino acids: CASISGGNTEAFF. CDR3 DNA: TGTGCCAGCATCTCGGGGGGGAACACTGAAGCTTTCTTT. The chain joins TRBV28 to TRBJ1-1; the D gene is possibly TRBD1 (5 bases). The germline V gene has CDR1 MDHEN and CDR2 SYDVKM. V was shortened by 7 bases and J by 1 base, with 10 bases between the two germline ends. This CDR3 is built from 13 residues. Full variable domain (missing parts from reference TRBV28 and TRBJ1-1): DVKVTQSSRYLVKRTGEKVFLECVQDMDHENMFWYRQDPGLGLRLIYFSYDVKMKEKGDIPEGYSVSREKKERFSLILESASTNQTSMYLCASISGGNTEAFFGQGTRLTVV.

The chain is built from TRBV2 and TRBJ2-1; D might be TRBD2 (6 bases). This CDR3 region has 13 residues. Germline CDR1 SNHLY, CDR2 FYNNEI. V lost 6 bases and J 11 bases, leaving 17 bases between the germline ends. The CDR3 loop is CASRRLVQAKQFF. The CDR3, as DNA: TGTGCCAGCAGAAGACTAGTTCAGGCGAAGCAGTTCTTC.

This chain connects TRBV28 to TRBJ2-7; 10 nucleotides align to TRBD2. The CDR3 spans 17 residues. The germline V gene encodes CDR1 MDHEN and CDR2 SYDVKM. V dropped 1 base and J dropped 0; count of bases not matched to a gene: 6. As DNA, the CDR3 is TGTGCCAGCAGTTTATTAGAACTAGCGGGGATCTCCTACGAGCAGTACTTC. It specifies CASSLLELAGISYEQYF.

The chain couples TRBV27 to TRBJ1-1; possibly TRBD1 for D (6 bases). Trimming took off 5 bases at V and 0 bases at J, with 28 bases between the two ends. In germline, CDR1 is MNHEY, CDR2 SMNVEV (reference sequence). The CDR3 covers 20 residues. The CDR3 loop reads CASSARPDSPNPYVNTEAFF. CDR3 bases: TGTGCCAGCAGTGCAAGGCCGGACAGCCCAAACCCTTATGTGAACACTGAAGCTTTCTTT.

This clone has a single count. V gene TRBV6-4 combines with J gene TRBJ2-2; no clear D. Germline V CDR1 and CDR2: MRHNA, SNTAGT. CDR3 length: 12 residues. V gave up 0 bases and J gave up 7 bases, with 3 bases separating them. The CDR3 here is CASSDSHGELFF. The CDR3 bases are TGTGCCAGCAGTGACTCTCACGGGGAGCTGTTTTTT.

The sample holds a few counts of this clone. The chain employs TRBV19 and TRBJ1-1, with D perhaps matching TRBD1 (5 bases). The CDR3 has 13 amino acids. The germline V and J ends were trimmed by 10 bases and 6 bases, with 18 bases remaining between them. Germline assignment: CDR1 LNHDA and CDR2 SQIVND (reference sequence). CDR3 sequence reads: CATLSGGFSEAFF. The CDR3 DNA reads TGTGCCACCCTCTCGGGGGGGTTTTCTGAAGCTTTCTTT.